Given below is one T cell receptor (beta chain) in context. Measured with immunoSEQ multiplex PCR; TCRdb has only the in-frame clones, and not every one. Found here are fewer than 90,000 clones, roughly 80% of them singletons; the top ten hold 1.1%. Trimming at V came to 0 bases and at J to 1 base, leaving 3 bases not matched to a gene. The germline CDR1 and CDR2 sequences are KGHSH and LQKENI. The CDR3 extends over 17 amino acids. This sample is part of a study of OX40 agonist ivuxolimab in advanced cancers. The chain recombines TRBV18 with TRBJ2-6; 7 positions agree with TRBD2. This sample comprised CD4+ or CD8+ T cells sorted from blood, obtained in a trial of the OX40 agonist ivuxolimab. This TCR was sampled from an adult with an advanced solid tumor such as melanoma, head and neck, liver or kidney cancer. The CDR3 sequence: CASSPPRRGSGANVLTF. Here the CDR3 DNA reads TGTGCCAGCTCACCACCGCGGCGGGGGTCTGGGGCCAACGTCCTGACTTTC.